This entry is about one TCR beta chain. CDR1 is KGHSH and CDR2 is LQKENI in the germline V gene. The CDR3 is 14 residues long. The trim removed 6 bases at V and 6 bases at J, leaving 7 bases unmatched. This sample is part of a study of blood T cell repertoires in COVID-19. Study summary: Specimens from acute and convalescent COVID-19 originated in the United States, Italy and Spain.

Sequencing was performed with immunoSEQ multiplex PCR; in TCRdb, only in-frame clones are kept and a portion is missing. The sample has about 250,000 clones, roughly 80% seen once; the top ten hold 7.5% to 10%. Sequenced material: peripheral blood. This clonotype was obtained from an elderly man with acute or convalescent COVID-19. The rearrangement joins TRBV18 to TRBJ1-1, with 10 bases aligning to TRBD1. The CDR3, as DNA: TGTGCCAGCTCGAGGACAGGGGGAGAAGCTGAAGCTTTCTTT. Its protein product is CASSRTGGEAEAFF. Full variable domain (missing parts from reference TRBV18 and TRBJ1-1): NAGVMQNPRHLVRRRGQEARLRCSPMKGHSHVYWYRQLPEEGLKFMVYLQKENIIDESGMPKERFSAEFPKEGPSILRIQQVVRGDSAAYFCASSRTGGEAEAFFGQGTRLTVV.